This T cell receptor beta chain was retrieved from a study of T cell clonotyping in hematopoietic cell transplantation. Study-level points and caveats: Higher Inverse Simpson Index values in graft donor and pretransplant recipient predicted broader posttransplant TCR diversity. Cells were unsorted, so CD4 and CD8 contributions were not separated. Pathologically expanded recipient clonotypes increased progressively from day 30 to day 180 as diversity fell. At the given depth, recipient repertoires were over 95% de novo clonotypes.

The data were produced by immunoSEQ multiplex PCR, yet TCRdb's version contains in-frame clones alone and is incomplete. Of 26,000 or so clones listed, 95% are singletons. With respect to this clone: Antigen specificity is unknown.

V lost 3 bases and J lost 1, with 6 bases in between. The germline V gene has CDR1 SGHNT and CDR2 YENEEA. The CDR3 runs to 13 residues. Sequencing used peripheral blood mononuclear cells. This clonotype was sampled from a man aged 45-60 years in good health. Some clones in this sample may be carry-over from other donors' samples. This sequence joins TRBV11-3 and TRBJ1-1; no firm D call. The CDR3 loop is CASSLTRNTEAFF. The CDR3 bases are TGTGCCAGCAGCTTGACGCGGAACACTGAAGCTTTCTTT.